These 17 T cell receptor beta chains were all obtained from the same sample, sequenced in a study of blood T cells in healthy people across ages. It was with a sample-barcoded 5' primer and a J-beta primer mix that a second PCR of about 6 to 12 cycles was run. From the 5' RACE reads, TCRdb called clonotypes with MiXCR, one entry per CDR3 protein. The sample has some 1 million distinct CDR3 sequences; 45% are singletons. The specimen was blood. Receptor source: a woman aged 55-75 years in good health.

The chain is built from TRBV12-3 or TRBV12-4 and TRBJ2-3; D remains ambiguous. The germline V and J ends were trimmed by 6 bases and 1 base, with 11 bases remaining between them. The CDR3 spans 14 residues. The CDR3 loop reads CASSPSRGTDTQYF. In nucleotides, the CDR3 is TGTGCCAGCAGCCCGTCACGGGGCACAGATACGCAGTATTTT.

Ten or more counts support this clonotype. The chain links TRBV29-1 to TRBJ2-5, with unresolved D. Trimming removed 5 bases from V and 4 bases from J, with 11 bases in between. CDR1 and CDR2 (germline): SQVTM, ANQGSEA. CDR3 length: 12 amino acids. The CDR3 nucleotides read TGCAGCGTTAAGGAAATGGGAGAGACCCAGTACTTC. Residues: CSVKEMGETQYF. Drawing the rest from reference TRBV29-1 and TRBJ2-5, the complete variable domain is SAVISQKPSRDICQRGTSLTIQCQVDSQVTMMFWYRQQPGQSLTLIATANQGSEATYESGFVIDKFPISRPNLTFSTLTVSNMSPEDSSIYLCSVKEMGETQYFGPGTRLLVL.

CDR3 sequence reads: CASSHLPRGPEGGETQYF. CDR3 nucleotides: TGTGCCAGCAGCCACCTACCCCGAGGACCCGAGGGGGGAGAGACCCAGTACTTC. V usage is TRBV14 and J usage is TRBJ2-7; D might be TRBD1 or TRBD2, each matching 6 bases. The J call is uncertain, as TRBJ2-5 better fits the DNA end. The CDR3 is made up of 18 amino acids. Germline V gene lookup returns CDR1 SGHDN and CDR2 FVKESK.

This clonotype was detected a few times. The V gene is TRBV6-6, the J gene TRBJ2-7, with TRBD2 matching over 8 bases. The CDR3 runs to 15 residues. V lost 5 bases and J lost 3; bases outside the gene matches: 9. Germline CDR1 reads MNHNY; CDR2 reads SVGAGI (reference sequence). Written as DNA, the CDR3 is TGTGCCAGCAGTGGCGGCACGGGAGGGGGCTACGAGCAGTACTTC. Amino acids: CASSGGTGGGYEQYF.

This clonotype was recorded a few times. The chain carries TRBV27 and TRBJ2-7, with TRBD2 matching over 12 bases. From germline, CDR1 is MNHEY and CDR2 SMNVEV (reference sequence). The CDR3 totals 14 residues. Trimming removed 5 bases from V and 5 bases from J; junction bases left unmatched: 4. This chain's CDR3 is CASSRGLAGNEQYF. The DNA of the CDR3 is TGTGCCAGCAGTCGAGGACTAGCGGGAAACGAGCAGTACTTC.

In this sample, this clonotype turned up a few times. The V call is TRBV20-1, the J call TRBJ2-1, with 11 bases fitting TRBD2. In germline, CDR1 is DFQATT, CDR2 SNEGSKA (reference sequence). The V gene end was trimmed by 6 bases and the J gene end by 7 bases; junction bases not matched to a gene: 8. The CDR3 is 14 residues long. In DNA, the CDR3 is TGCAGTGCCCTAACTAGCGGGAGATCTAATGAGCAGTTCTTC. This translates into CSALTSGRSNEQFF.

The V and J genes are TRBV4-1 and TRBJ2-7; D is uncertain. The CDR3 is 15 amino acids. Trimming took 4 bases from V and 3 from J, leaving 16 bases between them. Germline loops: CDR1 MGHRA, CDR2 YSYEKL. For the CDR3, the DNA is TGCGCCAGCAGCCCCCAAGGATGGCAGGACTACGAGCAGTACTTC. Amino acid sequence: CASSPQGWQDYEQYF.

V gene TRBV2 combines with J gene TRBJ2-3, with TRBD2 identical over 8 bases. There are 14 residues in the CDR3. The germline gives CDR1 SNHLY, CDR2 FYNNEI. With 7 bases clipped from V and 2 bases from J, the junction kept 5 bases outside the gene matches. The CDR3 DNA is TGTGCCAGCAACGGGAGGGACTACACAGATACGCAGTATTTT. This translates into CASNGRDYTDTQYF. Variable domain in full (rest from reference TRBV2 and TRBJ2-3): EPEVTQTPSHQVTQMGQEVILRCVPISNHLYFYWYRQILGQKVEFLVSFYNNEISEKSEIFDDQFSVERPDGSNFTLKIRSTKLEDSAMYFCASNGRDYTDTQYFGPGTRLTVL.

This clonotype was observed a few times. The chain is built from TRBV6-5 and TRBJ1-2, with D tentatively TRBD1 (5 bases). The germline gives CDR1 MNHEY, CDR2 SVGAGI. The CDR3 runs to 15 residues. Between the trimmed V and J ends, which lost 2 bases and 5 bases, there was a span of 15 bases. DNA for the CDR3: TGTGCCAGCAGTTACCGCAGGGACGAGGGATATGGCTACACCTTC. Its translation: CASSYRRDEGYGYTF.

The chain carries TRBV28 and TRBJ2-4, with TRBD2 matching over 7 bases. There are 13 residues in the CDR3. Germline V lookup: CDR1 MDHEN, CDR2 SYDVKM. The ends lost 9 bases at V and 6 bases at J; junction bases unmatched: 8. The CDR3 DNA follows: TGTGCCAGTTATAAGGCGGGAGTAAACATTCAGTACTTC. Translating it yields CASYKAGVNIQYF.

This clonotype was picked up a small number of times. The chain recombines TRBV11-2 with TRBJ2-7, with D unresolved. CDR1 and CDR2 (germline): SGHAT, FQNNGV. The CDR3 length is 13 residues. The ends were cut back, 2 bases at V and 4 bases at J, with 9 bases in the middle. CDR3 in amino acids: CASSLSAMYEQYF. DNA of the CDR3: TGTGCCAGCAGCTTATCTGCGATGTACGAGCAGTACTTC.

This clonotype was seen repeatedly, ten times or more. The V gene is TRBV5-1, the J gene TRBJ2-5; TRBD2 matches 9 bases. Germline V gives CDR1 SGHRS, CDR2 YFSETQ. The V and J ends lost 4 bases and 3 bases, in that order; junction bases with no gene match: 7. This CDR3 spans 15 amino acids. The CDR3 region has the DNA TGCGCCAGCAGCCCCTATAGCGGGAGTGAAGAGACCCAGTACTTC. It specifies CASSPYSGSEETQYF.

This clonotype was picked up a small number of times. This chain joins TRBV10-1 and TRBJ2-3, with a possible D match to TRBD1 (5 bases). Germline-derived CDR1 and CDR2 are WNHNN and SYGVQD (reference sequence). The CDR3 sequence is 13 residues long. Trimming took 3 bases from V and 5 from J, leaving 9 bases between them. CDR3 loop: CASSDHQGDTQYF. The CDR3, as DNA: TGCGCCAGCAGTGACCACCAGGGAGATACGCAGTATTTT.

This chain connects TRBV12-3 or TRBV12-4 to TRBJ2-1; 7 bases are a match to TRBD2. V lost 6 bases to trimming and J lost 2 bases; unmatched junction nucleotides: 4. CDR3 size: 14 residues. For the CDR3, the DNA is TGTGCCAGCAGATCTAGCGGAGCCTACAATGAGCAGTTCTTC. It encodes CASRSSGAYNEQFF.

The chain carries TRBV20-1 and TRBJ2-1, with 7 bases identical to TRBD2. Per germline, CDR1 DFQATT and CDR2 SNEGSKA (reference sequence). The trim removed 5 bases at V and 3 bases at J, leaving 10 bases unmatched. The CDR3 loop spans 15 amino acids. The DNA of the CDR3 is TGCAGTGCTCAACGACTAGCCATTCACTACAATGAGCAGTTCTTC. Its translation: CSAQRLAIHYNEQFF.

Here the CDR3 DNA reads TGTGCCAGCAGCTTAGAATCGCGGGAGGGCTCAGCAGATACGCAGTATTTT. Translating gives CASSLESREGSADTQYF. This chain links TRBV7-3 with TRBJ2-3, with 9 bases fitting TRBD2. V dropped 2 bases and J dropped 4; count of bases not matched to a gene: 10. Germline V gives CDR1 SGHTA, CDR2 FQGTGA. The CDR3 runs 17 residues.

This clonotype has at least ten counts. CDR3 in amino acids: CASTRLKTYEQYF. The CDR3 coding sequence is TGTGCCAGCACCCGACTGAAAACCTACGAGCAGTACTTC. The V and J genes are TRBV14 and TRBJ2-7; D gene uncertain. The length of the CDR3 is 13 residues. Germline V gene lookup returns CDR1 SGHDN and CDR2 FVKESK. V was pared by 7 bases and J by 2 bases, with 12 bases between.